This passage covers 9 T cell receptor beta chains from one sample sequenced in a study of blood T cells in healthy people across ages. A second about 7 to 12 cycle PCR used barcoded and J-beta primers. TCRdb ran MiXCR on the 5' RACE reads and lists one entry per CDR3 protein. The table has about 800,000 distinct CDR3 sequences, around a quarter seen once. These data were also filed under a second study, of T cells of mothers and their children.

The source material was blood. These TCRs come from a boy younger than 18 in good health.

This chain uses TRBV6-5 with TRBJ2-4; 7 bases match TRBD2. The CDR3 totals 17 residues. CDR1 and CDR2 from the germline V gene are MNHEY and SVGAGI. V trimming: 0 bases; J trimming: 6 bases; junction bases outside the gene matches: 11. The CDR3, as DNA: TGTGCCAGCAGTTACTCGAACCCCGGACTAGGGAGAAACATTCAGTACTTC. Translation gives CASSYSNPGLGRNIQYF.

This clonotype was picked up a small number of times. The V and J genes are TRBV29-1 and TRBJ2-1; a possible D gene is TRBD1 (7 bases). The V gene lost 8 bases and the J gene lost 6 bases, with 20 bases spanning the gap. The CDR3 sequence is 14 residues long. Germline CDR1 is SQVTM and CDR2 is ANQGSEA. The CDR3 DNA sequence: TGCAGCTCATCCAGGGGGGCTAGCCTCAATGAGCAGTTCTTC. Translated: CSSSRGASLNEQFF.

J is TRBJ2-1 and V is TRBV5-1; 7 nucleotides agree with TRBD2. After removal of 0 bases from V and 0 bases from J, the junction contained 9 bases not matched to a gene. The CDR3 is 18 amino acids. CDR1 is SGHRS, CDR2 YFSETQ, per germline. The CDR3 sequence is CASSLDAAGASSYNEQFF. The CDR3 DNA sequence: TGCGCCAGCAGCTTGGACGCGGCGGGAGCGAGCTCCTACAATGAGCAGTTCTTC.

The chain links TRBV29-1 to TRBJ2-2, with 10 bases identical to TRBD2. CDR3 length: 13 residues. After removal of 5 bases from V and 4 bases from J, the junction contained 1 base not matched to a gene. CDR1 is SQVTM, CDR2 ANQGSEA, per germline. CDR3 nucleotide sequence: TGCAGCGTTCTAGCGGGAGTCACCGGGGAGCTGTTTTTT. Its translation is CSVLAGVTGELFF.

The chain couples TRBV11-1 to TRBJ2-1, with 7 nucleotides matching TRBD1. The J call may be faulty, since TRBJ2-7 better matches the DNA end. The length of the CDR3 is 17 residues. The germline V gene encodes CDR1 SGHAT and CDR2 FQDESV (reference sequence). Written as DNA, the CDR3 is TGTGCCAGCAGCTTAGAACGCCCCGGGACAGCCGGAGGCGAGCAGTACTTC. Its translation: CASSLERPGTAGGEQYF.

In its sample, this clonotype was seen a few times. V gene TRBV7-6 combines with J gene TRBJ1-1; no reliable D call. CDR3 length: 12 amino acids. Germline lookup yields CDR1 SGHVS and CDR2 FNYEAQ. The ends were cut back, 5 bases at V and 6 bases at J, with 10 bases in the middle. The CDR3 bases are TGTGCCAGCAGCGCCCTTGGCGCTGAAGCTTTCTTT. This codes for CASSALGAEAFF.

The chain is built from TRBV9 and TRBJ2-7, with 7 bases fitting TRBD1. The CDR3 length is 15 residues. V was clipped by 5 bases and J by 0 bases; unmatched bases: 8. CDR1 and CDR2 (germline): SGDLS, YYNGEE. CDR3 residues: CASSPYQGVSYEQYF. The CDR3, as DNA: TGTGCCAGCAGTCCTTACCAGGGGGTCTCCTACGAGCAGTACTTC.

Regarding this clonotype: Here the CDR3 omits its conserved ending phenylalanine or tryptophan, so a read error is the likely source. The DNA is left out, because the CDR3 cannot be placed on it with certainty; the CDR3 is given as TCRdb lists it. The CDR3 sequence: CASSSPPGLLWL. This rearrangement joins TRBV28 to TRBJ2-5; the table's D call of TRBD2 was not tested on the DNA. From its first to its last residue, the CDR3 has 12 amino acids. CDR1 and CDR2 from the germline V gene are MDHEN and SYDVKM.

This chain joins TRBV7-2 and TRBJ1-4; D perhaps matches TRBD1 (5 bases). CDR1 SGHTA and CDR2 FQGNSA come from the germline V gene. The CDR3 length is 14 residues. V was clipped by 1 base and J by 4 bases, with 7 bases between them. CDR3 region: CASSLGRVNEKLFF. Written as DNA, the CDR3 is TGTGCCAGCAGCTTAGGCAGGGTTAATGAAAAACTGTTTTTT.